A single T cell receptor (beta chain) is shown here with its context. The sample originates from a study of control samples from healthy donors and cancer patients. Assay used: immunoSEQ multiplex PCR; TCRdb lists only in-frame clones, some missing. The sample contains about 140,000 clones, roughly 90% of which appear only once. Source material: blood. The clonotype originates from a man aged 25-45 years in good health.

CDR3 bases: TGTGCCAGCAGCTTCACGGACAGCTCCTACAATGAGCAGTTCTTC. It encodes CASSFTDSSYNEQFF. The chain combines TRBV7-3 with TRBJ2-1; tentatively, D is TRBD1 (6 bases). Germline CDR1 reads SGHTA; CDR2 reads FQGTGA. CDR3 length: 15 residues. The germline V and J ends were trimmed by 3 bases and 0 bases, with 9 bases remaining between them.